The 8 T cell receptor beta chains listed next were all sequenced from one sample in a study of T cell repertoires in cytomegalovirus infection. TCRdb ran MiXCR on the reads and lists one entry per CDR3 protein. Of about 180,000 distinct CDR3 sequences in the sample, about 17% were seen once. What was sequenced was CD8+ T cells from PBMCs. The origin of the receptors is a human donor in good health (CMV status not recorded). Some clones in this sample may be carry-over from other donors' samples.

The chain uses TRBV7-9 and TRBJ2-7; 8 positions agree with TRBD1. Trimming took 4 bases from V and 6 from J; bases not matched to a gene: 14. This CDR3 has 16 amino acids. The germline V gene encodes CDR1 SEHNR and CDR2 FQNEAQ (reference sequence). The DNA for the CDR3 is TGTGCCAGCAGCTCGCCCACCCGTCGGACAGGGTTCGAGCAGTACTTC. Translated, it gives CASSSPTRRTGFEQYF. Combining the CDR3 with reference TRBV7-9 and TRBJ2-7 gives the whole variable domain DTGVSQNPRHKITKRGQNVTFRCDPISEHNRLYWYRQTLGQGPEFLTYFQNEAQLEKSRLLSDRFSAERPKGSFSTLEIQRTEQGDSAMYLCASSSPTRRTGFEQYFGPGTRLTVT.

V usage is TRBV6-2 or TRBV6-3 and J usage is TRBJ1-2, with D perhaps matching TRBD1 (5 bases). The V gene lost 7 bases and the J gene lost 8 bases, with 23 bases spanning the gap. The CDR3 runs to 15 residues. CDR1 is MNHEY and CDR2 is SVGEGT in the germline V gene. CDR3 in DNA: TGTGCCAGCAAAGGGGCCTTCGGAGATATTCCCGGCTACACCTTC. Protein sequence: CASKGAFGDIPGYTF.

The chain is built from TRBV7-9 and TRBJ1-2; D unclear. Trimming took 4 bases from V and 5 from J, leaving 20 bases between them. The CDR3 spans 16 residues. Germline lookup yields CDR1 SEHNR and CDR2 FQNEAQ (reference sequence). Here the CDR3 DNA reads TGTGCCAGCAGCTCGCCGCCATCGGTGGCGTTATATGGCTACACCTTC. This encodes CASSSPPSVALYGYTF.

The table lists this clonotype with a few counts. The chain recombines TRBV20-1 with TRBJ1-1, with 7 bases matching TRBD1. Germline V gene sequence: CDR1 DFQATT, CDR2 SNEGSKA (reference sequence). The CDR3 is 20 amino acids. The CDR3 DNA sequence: TGCAGCGCAAATGGCCCGGGACAGCGAGATTTTGGTGACGTATATAGTGAAGCTTTCTTT. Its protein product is CSANGPGQRDFGDVYSEAFF.

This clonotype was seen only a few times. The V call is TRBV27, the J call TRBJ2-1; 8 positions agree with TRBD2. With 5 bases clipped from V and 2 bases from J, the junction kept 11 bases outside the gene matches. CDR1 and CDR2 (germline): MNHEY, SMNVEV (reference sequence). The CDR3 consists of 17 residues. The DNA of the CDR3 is TGTGCCAGCAGTAGGCCAGGCCGGGGGGGGGCCTACAATGAGCAGTTCTTC. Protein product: CASSRPGRGGAYNEQFF.

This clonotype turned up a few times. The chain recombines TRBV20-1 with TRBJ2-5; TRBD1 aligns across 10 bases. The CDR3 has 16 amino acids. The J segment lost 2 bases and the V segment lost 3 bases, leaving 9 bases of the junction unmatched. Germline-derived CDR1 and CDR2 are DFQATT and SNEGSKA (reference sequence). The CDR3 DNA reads TGCAGTGCTAGCCGGGACAGGGGACACCGACAAGAGACCCAGTACTTC. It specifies CSASRDRGHRQETQYF.

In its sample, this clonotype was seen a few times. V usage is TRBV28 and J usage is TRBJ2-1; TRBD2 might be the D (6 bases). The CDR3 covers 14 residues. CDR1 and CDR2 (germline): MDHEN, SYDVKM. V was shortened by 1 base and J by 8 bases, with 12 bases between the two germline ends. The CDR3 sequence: CASSLSGGSDEQFF. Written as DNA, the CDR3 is TGTGCCAGCAGTTTATCCGGGGGTTCGGATGAGCAGTTCTTC.

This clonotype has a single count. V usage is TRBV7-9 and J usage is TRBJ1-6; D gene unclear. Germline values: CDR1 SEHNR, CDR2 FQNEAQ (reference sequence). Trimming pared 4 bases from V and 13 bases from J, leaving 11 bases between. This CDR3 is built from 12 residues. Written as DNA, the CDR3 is TGTGCCAGCAGCTCCGGCGGAATGCCCCTCCACTTT. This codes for CASSSGGMPLHF.